The clone carrying this T cell receptor beta chain came up once. Its antigen is not identified. Researchers set a sequencing depth target of 1 in 200,000 to 1 in 1 million T cells. Sequencing was performed with immunoSEQ multiplex PCR; in TCRdb, only in-frame clones are kept and a portion is missing. The sample includes approximately 91,000 clones, roughly 83% seen only once; the top ten take approximately 5.1%. This sample stems from a study of cytotoxic CD8 clonotypes in ibrutinib-treated CLL. Findings and limits, study-wide: Clonality grew at ibrutinib response; at progression, it decreased back toward baseline.

V shed 5 bases and J shed 0 bases, with 8 bases lying between them. Germline CDR1 SGHVS, CDR2 FNYEAQ. There are 15 residues in the CDR3. Cryopreserved PBMCs yielded approximately 2 micrograms of genomic DNA for TCR beta libraries. The specimen was PBMCs, collected after 12 months of ibrutinib treatment. The source of this sequence is a human donor with chronic lymphocytic leukemia. V gene TRBV7-6 combines with J gene TRBJ2-6; D call uncertain. The CDR3 spells CASSPRGSGANVLTF. The CDR3 nucleotides are TGTGCCAGCAGCCCCCGAGGCTCTGGGGCCAACGTCCTGACTTTC.